Listed here are 4 T cell receptor beta chains from one sample, sequenced in a study of patients and donors after allogeneic stem cell transplantation. Via MiXCR, TCRdb re-called the RT-PCR reads, giving one row per CDR3 protein. The data contain about a million distinct CDR3 sequences, approximately 18% of them singletons. The specimen sequenced was blood, either unsorted or a sorted T cell fraction (not recorded which). These receptors came from a human donor who was either an allogeneic HSCT recipient or a stem cell or donor lymphocyte infusion donor (not recorded which). It is not recorded whose cells these are; they may come from a transplant donor.

This clonotype was counted between two and nine times. V usage is TRBV11-2 and J usage is TRBJ2-4; D may be TRBD1 (7 bases). The germline gives CDR1 SGHAT, CDR2 FQNNGV. The V gene lost 4 bases and the J gene lost 7 bases, with 14 bases spanning the gap. The CDR3 contains 14 residues. This chain's CDR3 is CASSSPTGRNIQYF. CDR3 DNA: TGTGCCAGCAGCTCCCCGACAGGGAGGAACATTCAGTACTTC.

This clonotype was found a few times. This sequence joins TRBV6-5 and TRBJ2-7, with D possibly being TRBD1 or TRBD2 (5 bases each). The CDR3 runs to 12 residues. Trimming pared 2 bases from V and 6 bases from J, leaving 8 bases between. Germline V gene lookup returns CDR1 MNHEY and CDR2 SVGAGI. The DNA of the CDR3 is TGTGCCAGCAGTTACGCAGGGACCGAGCAGTACTTC. Residues: CASSYAGTEQYF.

This clonotype has just a few counts. This chain links TRBV6-1 with TRBJ2-7; D gene unclear. The V gene lost 6 bases and the J gene lost 3 bases, with 15 bases spanning the gap. Germline V gives CDR1 MNHNS, CDR2 SASEGT. This CDR3 spans 14 amino acids. CDR3: CASRTKSRDYEQYF. Written as DNA, the CDR3 is TGTGCCAGCAGGACGAAGTCTAGGGACTACGAGCAGTACTTC.

The CDR3 DNA reads as TGTGCCAGCAGCTTGGGAGGCCACGTGAACACTGAAGCTTTCTTT. It specifies CASSLGGHVNTEAFF. The rearrangement uses TRBV5-4 and TRBJ1-1; no firm D call. This CDR3 comprises 15 residues. V gave up 0 bases and J gave up 0 bases, with 9 bases separating them. The germline gives CDR1 SGHNT, CDR2 YYREEE (reference sequence).